Below are 20 T cell receptor beta chains sequenced from a single sample in a study of cytomegalovirus exposure and HLA in healthy donors (dated 2017 in TCRdb). The library came from the immunoSEQ multiplex PCR assay. The multiplex PCR relied on a mix of 60 forward primers for TCR Vbeta segments and 13 reverse primers for TCR Jbeta segments. TCRdb re-hosts the immuneACCESS table, in-frame sequences only. Its copies lack some clones; in the studies checked, an unresolved V gene accounts for under half of them, and the cause for the rest is not known. A total of about 100,000 clones appear in this sample, around 76% of them only once. Clones ranked in the top ten supply 7% to 9% of the sample. The sample taken for sequencing was PBMCs. The receptors originated from a man aged 40-49 years in good health and CMV-seropositive.

The V gene is TRBV4-2, the J gene TRBJ2-5; no clear D. V was shortened by 1 base and J by 5 bases, with 8 bases between the two germline ends. Germline CDR1 is LGHNA and CDR2 is YNFKEQ. The CDR3 is 13 amino acids. The CDR3 sequence is CASSQGSRETQYF. The CDR3 coding sequence is TGTGCCAGCAGCCAAGGGTCGCGGGAGACCCAGTACTTC.

The chain is built from TRBV27 and TRBJ2-7, with 9 bases matching TRBD1. Germline V CDR1 and CDR2: MNHEY, SMNVEV (reference sequence). Unmatched junction bases numbered 6, after V lost 0 bases and J lost 0 bases. The CDR3 contains 17 residues. The CDR3 loop reads CASSLSSGTGYSYEQYF. CDR3 coding DNA: TGTGCCAGCAGTTTATCGTCCGGGACAGGGTACTCCTACGAGCAGTACTTC.

The V gene is TRBV2, the J gene TRBJ1-2, with 10 bases fitting TRBD1. There are 17 residues in the CDR3. The germline V gene has CDR1 SNHLY and CDR2 FYNNEI. Germline trimming cut 0 bases from V and 1 base from J; bases unmatched to any gene: 5. The CDR3 protein is CASSEAADRGSNYGYTF. CDR3 nucleotide sequence: TGTGCCAGCAGTGAAGCGGCGGACAGGGGGAGTAACTATGGCTACACCTTC.

As to this clone: The junction departs from germline at one end; a sequencing error may be responsible. The chain's CDR3 is CSSSHRTVNTEAFF. In nucleotides, the CDR3 is TGTTCCAGCAGCCATAGGACTGTTAACACTGAAGCTTTCTTT. V is TRBV7-9 and J is TRBJ1-1; D is unresolved. CDR1 and CDR2 from the germline V gene are SEHNR and FQNEAQ (reference sequence). The CDR3 has 14 residues.

This clone was found once. The genes are TRBV6-5 and TRBJ2-7; a weak D match, TRBD2 (6 bases). This CDR3 has 15 residues. Germline V CDR1 and CDR2: MNHEY, SVGAGI. With 0 bases removed from V and 1 base from J, the gap between germline ends came to 10 bases. The CDR3 loop is CASSYSRGGSYEQYF. The CDR3 coding sequence is TGTGCCAGCAGTTACTCTCGGGGAGGTTCCTACGAGCAGTACTTC.

In its sample, this clone was seen a few times. A junction end diverges from the germline sequence, so it may reflect a read error. The chain joins TRBV11-2 to TRBJ1-1; TRBD1 might be the D (5 bases). CDR1 is SGHAT and CDR2 is FQNNGV in the germline V gene. The CDR3 has 13 amino acids. The CDR3 spells CASSLGLGGGFEF. CDR3 bases: TGTGCCAGCAGCTTAGGGCTAGGCGGGGGTTTTGAGTTT.

The chain uses TRBV7-3 and TRBJ1-1; TRBD1 aligns across 8 bases. V gave up 4 bases and J gave up 4 bases; unmatched junction bases: 5. The germline V gene has CDR1 SGHTA and CDR2 FQGTGA. CDR3 size: 14 residues. The CDR3 sequence is CASSSWTGPTEAFF. The CDR3 nucleotides read TGTGCCAGCAGCTCTTGGACAGGGCCCACTGAAGCTTTCTTT.

The chain couples TRBV10-1 to TRBJ2-7, with D hard to call. Germline V CDR1 and CDR2: WNHNN, SYGVQD (reference sequence). The CDR3 runs to 12 residues. V lost 3 bases, J lost 6 bases, and 9 bases lay in between. CDR3 sequence: CASSDRFGEQYF. CDR3 coding DNA: TGCGCCAGCAGTGACCGGTTTGGCGAGCAGTACTTC.

The V call is TRBV7-9, the J call TRBJ2-3, with a weak D call TRBD2 (5 bases). The CDR3 covers 14 residues. The germline V gene encodes CDR1 SEHNR and CDR2 FQNEAQ (reference sequence). V dropped 0 bases and J dropped 6 bases, with 10 bases sitting between them. The CDR3 DNA reads TGTGCCAGCAGCTTAGCGGGAGCTGTCGATACGCAGTATTTT. Protein product: CASSLAGAVDTQYF.

The CDR3 DNA reads as TGTGCCAGCAGCTTAGCTGCAGGGATCTACAATGAGCAGTTCTTC. It translates to CASSLAAGIYNEQFF. The chain combines TRBV11-2 with TRBJ2-1; D is possibly TRBD1 (5 bases). Germline values: CDR1 SGHAT, CDR2 FQNNGV. The CDR3 contains 15 residues. The V gene lost 1 base and the J gene lost 3 bases, with 10 bases spanning the gap.

The chain is built from TRBV19 and TRBJ2-1; tentatively, D is TRBD1 (6 bases). V was pared by 5 bases and J by 0 bases, with 11 bases between. Per the germline V gene, CDR1 is LNHDA and CDR2 is SQIVND (reference sequence). This CDR3 has 15 residues. DNA of the CDR3: TGTGCCAGTAGTCTCCAAGGGGGCTCCTACAATGAGCAGTTCTTC. Translation: CASSLQGGSYNEQFF.

The chain carries TRBV6-6 and TRBJ2-7; 9 positions match TRBD1. V shed 0 bases and J 4 bases; nucleotides not matched to a gene: 7. The CDR3 contains 16 residues. Germline V gene lookup returns CDR1 MNHNY and CDR2 SVGAGI (reference sequence). The CDR3: CASSYSIGQGRYEQYF. The CDR3 nucleotides read TGTGCCAGCAGTTACTCGATAGGACAGGGGAGATACGAGCAGTACTTC.

The chain carries TRBV15 and TRBJ2-7; 8 positions match TRBD1. The junction had 2 bases not matched to a gene; V was cut back by 3 bases and J by 4 bases. Germline CDR1 reads LNHNV; CDR2 reads YYDKDF (reference sequence). The CDR3 length is 13 residues. CDR3 nucleotides: TGTGCCACCAGCAGGGACAGGGTTTACGAGCAGTACTTC. This gives the protein CATSRDRVYEQYF.

In the case of this clone: This sample includes further DNA sequences coding for the same CDR3. The V call is TRBV6-5, the J call TRBJ2-7; possibly TRBD2 for D (5 bases). This CDR3 has 14 amino acids. Trimming took 0 bases from V and 0 from J, leaving 6 bases between them. Per the germline V gene, CDR1 is MNHEY and CDR2 is SVGAGI. CDR3 region: CASSYSRVSYEQYF. CDR3 nucleotides: TGTGCCAGCAGTTACTCGCGGGTCTCCTACGAGCAGTACTTC.

This clone appeared a few times. V usage is TRBV2 and J usage is TRBJ2-7; tentatively, D is TRBD2 (7 bases). Germline-derived CDR1 and CDR2 are SNHLY and FYNNEI. This CDR3 contains 14 residues. V lost 6 bases to trimming and J lost 4 bases, with 16 bases between them. The CDR3 is CASRAGEGVYEQYF. CDR3 coding DNA: TGTGCCAGCAGAGCAGGGGAGGGGGTTTACGAGCAGTACTTC.

The CDR3 reads CASSLKDSGNTEAFF. The CDR3 DNA reads as TGTGCCAGTAGCCTAAAGGACAGCGGAAACACTGAAGCTTTCTTT. This chain joins TRBV19 and TRBJ1-1; D perhaps matches TRBD1 (6 bases). V was trimmed by 6 bases and J by 2 bases, leaving 16 bases between them. Germline V lookup: CDR1 LNHDA, CDR2 SQIVND (reference sequence). The CDR3 consists of 15 residues.

The chain recombines TRBV9 with TRBJ2-1; 10 bases match TRBD1. Germline trimming cut 6 bases from V and 4 bases from J; bases unmatched to any gene: 7. This CDR3 is built from 15 residues. CDR1 and CDR2 from the germline V gene are SGDLS and YYNGEE. The CDR3 sequence: CASNSQGQGYNEQFF. In nucleotides, the CDR3 is TGTGCCAGCAACTCCCAGGGACAGGGGTACAATGAGCAGTTCTTC.

This clone has just a few counts. Within the sample, other DNA sequences also encode this same CDR3. The chain has TRBV6-5 and TRBJ2-2; tentative D call: TRBD1 (5 bases). V was cut by 0 bases and J by 6 bases, with 8 bases left in between. This CDR3 comprises 14 residues. The V gene's germline CDR1 is MNHEY and CDR2 SVGAGI. This CDR3 is CASSYSQGAGELFF. CDR3 nucleotides: TGTGCCAGCAGTTACTCTCAGGGTGCCGGGGAGCTGTTTTTT.

The chain carries TRBV9 and TRBJ1-4, with D hard to call. CDR3 length: 15 amino acids. Trimming took off 3 bases at V and 7 bases at J, with 16 bases between the two ends. Germline values: CDR1 SGDLS, CDR2 YYNGEE. The DNA of the CDR3 is TGTGCCAGCAGCGCCGCTGGCGACCCGGGTGAAAAACTGTTTTTT. It translates to CASSAAGDPGEKLFF.

V usage is TRBV6-1 and J usage is TRBJ2-3; the D gene is possibly TRBD2 (6 bases). Germline V gene lookup returns CDR1 MNHNS and CDR2 SASEGT. CDR3 size: 14 residues. V was shortened by 5 bases and J by 1 base, with 10 bases between the two germline ends. This CDR3 reads CASSIGGGTDTQYF. CDR3 DNA: TGTGCCAGCAGTATCGGGGGAGGCACAGATACGCAGTATTTT.